One sample yielded the 20 T cell receptor beta chains listed below, sequenced in a study of OX40 agonist ivuxolimab in advanced cancers. Library construction relied on the immunoSEQ multiplex PCR assay. The clones in this table, taken by TCRdb from immuneACCESS, are in-frame only. Not every clone is retained; where verified, under half of the shortfall comes from an unresolved V gene, and the cause of the rest is unknown. Across this sample there are roughly 66,000 clones, with roughly four fifths seen only once. The ten largest clonotypes hold under 2.5% of the sample. The input for sequencing was CD4+ or CD8+ T cells sorted from blood, taken in a trial of the OX40 agonist ivuxolimab. These receptors were obtained from an adult with an advanced solid tumor such as melanoma, head and neck, liver or kidney cancer.

The V call is TRBV7-2, the J call TRBJ1-5, with a tentative D call TRBD1 (6 bases). The ends were cut back, 5 bases at V and 6 bases at J, with 11 bases in the middle. This CDR3 region has 13 residues. The germline V gene has CDR1 SGHTA and CDR2 FQGNSA. In nucleotides, the CDR3 is TGTGCCAGCAGCCATAAGGGGGGTCAGCCCCAGCATTTT. Translating gives CASSHKGGQPQHF.

This chain connects TRBV27 to TRBJ1-2; D is possibly TRBD1 (5 bases). This CDR3 contains 12 residues. V lost 5 bases and J lost 4, with 8 bases in between. Germline V gene data show CDR1 as MNHEY and CDR2 as SMNVEV (reference sequence). The CDR3 DNA reads TGTGCCAGCAGTACAGGCCGCTATGGCTACACCTTC. Translation: CASSTGRYGYTF.

This clone was seen once. The chain combines TRBV11-3 with TRBJ2-2, with D perhaps matching TRBD2 (5 bases). Germline V gene sequence: CDR1 SGHNT, CDR2 YENEEA. V lost 0 bases and J 2 bases, leaving 13 bases between the germline ends. The length of the CDR3 is 17 residues. The CDR3 reads CASSLDHLGENTGELFF. The CDR3 DNA is TGTGCCAGCAGCTTAGATCACCTCGGGGAAAACACCGGGGAGCTGTTTTTT.

The V gene is TRBV2, the J gene TRBJ2-7, with 10 positions matching TRBD2. CDR1 SNHLY and CDR2 FYNNEI come from the germline V gene. V dropped 4 bases and J dropped 0; count of bases not matched to a gene: 3. The CDR3 runs 15 residues. CDR3 nucleotides: TGTGCCAGCAGTGGGATAGCGGGAGGCTCCTACGAGCAGTACTTC. Its protein product is CASSGIAGGSYEQYF. Full variable domain (missing parts from reference TRBV2 and TRBJ2-7): EPEVTQTPSHQVTQMGQEVILRCVPISNHLYFYWYRQILGQKVEFLVSFYNNEISEKSEIFDDQFSVERPDGSNFTLKIRSTKLEDSAMYFCASSGIAGGSYEQYFGPGTRLTVT.

The gene calls are TRBV6-1 and TRBJ2-7; the D is unclear. The CDR3 totals 11 residues. CDR1 is MNHNS, CDR2 SASEGT, per germline. Trimming left V 7 bases short and J 1 base short, with 5 bases between. CDR3 sequence: CASIKSYEQYF. In DNA, the CDR3 is TGTGCCAGCATTAAATCCTACGAGCAGTACTTC.

The chain carries TRBV6-5 and TRBJ2-2; D not resolved. Trimming pared 6 bases from V and 5 bases from J, leaving 13 bases between. This CDR3 contains 14 residues. CDR1 is MNHEY and CDR2 is SVGAGI in the germline V gene. The CDR3, as DNA: TGTGCCAGCAGCTTAATTATGGGAACCGGGGAGCTGTTTTTT. Protein: CASSLIMGTGELFF.

V is TRBV7-2 and J is TRBJ2-3; D is uncertain. V gave up 2 bases and J gave up 4 bases, with 10 bases separating them. Germline CDR1 SGHTA, CDR2 FQGNSA. CDR3 size: 14 residues. The CDR3 sequence: CASSLLPGADTQYF. The CDR3 bases are TGTGCCAGCAGCTTATTACCGGGCGCAGATACGCAGTATTTT.

This chain links TRBV6-1 with TRBJ2-3; weak D call: TRBD2 (5 bases). V lost 7 bases to trimming and J lost 2 bases, with 13 bases between them. Germline CDR1 reads MNHNS; CDR2 reads SASEGT. CDR3 size: 14 residues. This chain's CDR3 is CASTPLANTDTQYF. CDR3 nucleotide sequence: TGTGCCAGCACACCGCTAGCAAACACAGATACGCAGTATTTT.

V usage is TRBV18 and J usage is TRBJ1-4; possible D gene TRBD1, 5 bases. The ends were cut back, 8 bases at V and 3 bases at J, with 16 bases in the middle. The CDR3 runs to 15 residues. Germline assignment: CDR1 KGHSH and CDR2 LQKENI. CDR3 bases: TGTGCCAGCGGGGAACAGGAGCCGGCTAATGAAAAACTGTTTTTT. The encoded protein is CASGEQEPANEKLFF.

This clone has ten or more counts. The genes are TRBV4-1 and TRBJ1-5, with D possibly TRBD1 on 5 matching bases. Per the germline V gene, CDR1 is MGHRA and CDR2 is YSYEKL. V gave up 0 bases and J gave up 7 bases, with 16 bases separating them. The CDR3 loop spans 16 amino acids. Written as DNA, the CDR3 is TGCGCCAGCAGCCAAGACCGAGGGGAACAAGGGCAGCCCCAGCATTTT. This translates into CASSQDRGEQGQPQHF.

The chain recombines TRBV14 with TRBJ2-2; D ambiguous. This CDR3 contains 13 residues. V was cut by 2 bases and J by 4 bases, with 5 bases left in between. The germline gives CDR1 SGHDN, CDR2 FVKESK. The CDR3 DNA sequence: TGTGCCAGCAGCCAAAGGTTCACCGGGGAGCTGTTTTTT. Residues: CASSQRFTGELFF.

V and J are TRBV11-2 and TRBJ2-1; 10 nucleotides line up with TRBD1. The junction had 11 bases not matched to a gene; V was cut back by 5 bases and J by 7 bases. The length of the CDR3 is 16 residues. CDR1 is SGHAT, CDR2 FQNNGV, per germline. The CDR3 protein is CASSPRGTGVQNEQFF. Written as DNA, the CDR3 is TGTGCCAGCAGCCCCCGGGGGACAGGGGTTCAGAATGAGCAGTTCTTC.

The V and J genes are TRBV28 and TRBJ2-5, with D unresolved. This CDR3 contains 15 residues. Germline CDR1 reads MDHEN; CDR2 reads SYDVKM. Trimming pared 1 base from V and 2 bases from J, leaving 11 bases between. DNA for the CDR3: TGTGCCAGCAGTTTATCCTTAGCTGGACAAGAGACCCAGTACTTC. It yields the protein CASSLSLAGQETQYF. Combining the CDR3 with reference TRBV28 and TRBJ2-5 gives the whole variable domain DVKVTQSSRYLVKRTGEKVFLECVQDMDHENMFWYRQDPGLGLRLIYFSYDVKMKEKGDIPEGYSVSREKKERFSLILESASTNQTSMYLCASSLSLAGQETQYFGPGTRLLVL.

The DNA for the CDR3 is TGTGCCAGCCTTCGGGGGACCTACGAGCAGTACTTC. This gives the protein CASLRGTYEQYF. This chain uses TRBV28 with TRBJ2-7, with D perhaps TRBD2 (6 bases). This CDR3 is built from 12 residues. V was pared by 8 bases and J by 2 bases, with 10 bases between. In germline, CDR1 is MDHEN, CDR2 SYDVKM.

V usage is TRBV4-2 and J usage is TRBJ2-7, with TRBD2 identical over 8 bases. The CDR3 contains 17 residues. The V gene's germline CDR1 is LGHNA and CDR2 YNFKEQ. J lost 2 bases, V lost 0 bases, and 9 bases had no gene match. The DNA of the CDR3 is TGTGCCAGCAGCCAAGATTTCAAACTAGCGGTGGCCTACGAGCAGTACTTC. Protein sequence: CASSQDFKLAVAYEQYF.

This rearrangement joins TRBV18 to TRBJ2-1; a weak D match, TRBD1 (5 bases). The V gene's germline CDR1 is KGHSH and CDR2 LQKENI. The CDR3 is 16 residues long. Trimming removed 5 bases from V and 8 bases from J, with 22 bases in between. This chain's CDR3 is CASSSQILQGLDEQFF. In DNA, the CDR3 is TGTGCCAGCTCATCTCAGATACTCCAGGGATTAGATGAGCAGTTCTTC.

The V and J genes are TRBV7-2 and TRBJ1-2; D uncertain. The CDR3 runs to 12 residues. Germline loops: CDR1 SGHTA, CDR2 FQGNSA. Between the trimmed V and J ends, which lost 0 bases and 8 bases, there was a span of 7 bases. In DNA, the CDR3 is TGTGCCAGCAGCTTAGCTTCGGGCGGCTACACCTTC. Amino acids: CASSLASGGYTF.

The V and J genes are TRBV28 and TRBJ2-6; the match to TRBD1 covers 7 bases. Per the germline V gene, CDR1 is MDHEN and CDR2 is SYDVKM. V was clipped by 5 bases and J by 0 bases; unmatched bases: 4. This CDR3 contains 16 residues. The CDR3 DNA reads TGTGCCAGCAGTGGACAGGTTCTCTCTGGGGCCAACGTCCTGACTTTC. Its protein product is CASSGQVLSGANVLTF. Supplemented by reference TRBV28 and TRBJ2-6, the full variable domain reads DVKVTQSSRYLVKRTGEKVFLECVQDMDHENMFWYRQDPGLGLRLIYFSYDVKMKEKGDIPEGYSVSREKKERFSLILESASTNQTSMYLCASSGQVLSGANVLTFGAGSRLTVL.

The chain carries TRBV19 and TRBJ2-3, with 7 bases matching TRBD1. Germline CDR1 reads LNHDA; CDR2 reads SQIVND (reference sequence). With V trimmed by 7 bases and J by 3 bases, 7 bases remained unmatched. The CDR3 length is 14 residues. This CDR3 reads CASNRQGGTDTQYF. CDR3 nucleotide sequence: TGTGCCAGTAATAGACAGGGTGGGACAGATACGCAGTATTTT. Variable domain in full (rest from reference TRBV19 and TRBJ2-3): DGGITQSPKYLFRKEGQNVTLSCEQNLNHDAMYWYRQDPGQGLRLIYYSQIVNDFQKGDIAEGYSVSREKKESFPLTVTSAQKNPTAFYLCASNRQGGTDTQYFGPGTRLTVL.

The chain employs TRBV5-4 and TRBJ2-7, with D perhaps matching TRBD2 (6 bases). Trimming cost V 2 bases and J 3 bases, with 12 bases left between them. Germline-derived CDR1 and CDR2 are SGHNT and YYREEE (reference sequence). The CDR3 consists of 14 residues. DNA for the CDR3: TGTGCCAGCAGCTTAGGTGGTAGCGGCTACGAGCAGTACTTC. Encoded protein: CASSLGGSGYEQYF. Together with reference TRBV5-4 and TRBJ2-7, the CDR3 gives the full variable domain: ETGVTQSPTHLIKTRGQQVTLRCSSQSGHNTVSWYQQALGQGPQFIFQYYREEENGRGNFPPRFSGLQFPNYSSELNVNALELDDSALYLCASSLGGSGYEQYFGPGTRLTVT.